The clone carrying this T cell receptor beta chain was seen a handful of times. As yet, its antigen is unknown. The sample is drawn from a study of response to subunit inactivated influenza vaccine. The CDR3 consists of 15 residues. Germline lookup yields CDR1 SNHLY and CDR2 FYNNEI. V lost 6 bases to trimming and J lost 1 base; unmatched junction nucleotides: 9. Study outcomes and limitations: Few new T cells, the authors suggested, are recruited by each seasonal influenza vaccination.

TCRdb passed the RT-PCR reads through MiXCR, listing each CDR3 protein once. The sample has approximately 520,000 distinct CDR3 sequences, about 25% seen once. The chain joins TRBV2 to TRBJ2-7; 7 bases align to TRBD1. The sequencing here drew on CD4+ T cells sorted from PBMCs, taken approximately 5 days after vaccination. This TCR derives from a man aged 50 or older who received an inactivated influenza vaccine. The CDR3 region is CASRETGVLSYEQYF. CDR3 sequence (DNA): TGTGCCAGCAGGGAAACAGGGGTTTTATCCTACGAGCAGTACTTC.